The 12 T cell receptor beta chains below all came from one sample that was sequenced in a study of T cells after yellow fever vaccination. TCRdb re-analysed the 5' RACE reads in MiXCR, keeping a single row per CDR3 protein. The data show hundreds of thousands of distinct CDR3 sequences, with around 20% seen just once and over 15% held by the top ten. The specimen comprised PBMCs, sampled before the yellow fever booster vaccination. All receptors derive from a man between 18 and 35 years old who received the YFV17D yellow fever vaccine.

V and J are TRBV5-6 and TRBJ1-1; D is unclear. Trimming took 0 bases from V and 6 from J, leaving 15 bases between them. The CDR3 loop spans 15 amino acids. Germline CDR1 and CDR2: SGHDT and YYEEEE. Here the CDR3 reads CASSLVDRAGPEAFF. CDR3 in DNA: TGTGCCAGCAGCTTGGTAGATCGGGCAGGCCCTGAAGCTTTCTTT. Variable domain in full (rest from reference TRBV5-6 and TRBJ1-1): DAGVTQSPTHLIKTRGQQVTLRCSPKSGHDTVSWYQQALGQGPQFIFQYYEEEERQRGNFPDRFSGHQFPNYSSELNVNALLLGDSALYLCASSLVDRAGPEAFFGQGTRLTVV.

The chain recombines TRBV29-1 with TRBJ2-1; a weak D match, TRBD1 (6 bases). CDR3 length: 12 residues. Looked up from germline, CDR1 is SQVTM and CDR2 is ANQGSEA. The ends were cut back, 6 bases at V and 5 bases at J, with 11 bases in the middle. The CDR3 sequence is CSVQNRDNEQFF. The CDR3 DNA is TGCAGCGTCCAAAACAGGGACAATGAGCAGTTCTTC.

This clonotype was recorded many times. The rearrangement links TRBV7-2 to TRBJ1-1; the D is unclear. Germline V gene data show CDR1 as SGHTA and CDR2 as FQGNSA. The CDR3 totals 14 residues. The V gene lost 5 bases and the J gene lost 0 bases, with 10 bases spanning the gap. DNA for the CDR3: TGTGCCAGCAGCCCCAGGTTCCTGAACACTGAAGCTTTCTTT. Translating it yields CASSPRFLNTEAFF.

This clonotype came up a few times. The chain recombines TRBV14 with TRBJ1-2, with 8 nucleotides matching TRBD1. The CDR3 totals 16 residues. Per the germline V gene, CDR1 is SGHDN and CDR2 is FVKESK. After removal of 4 bases from V and 7 bases from J, the junction contained 14 bases not matched to a gene. CDR3 nucleotides: TGTGCCAGCAGCCCTACGGACAGGGCAAAATCAATTGGCTACACCTTC. Protein: CASSPTDRAKSIGYTF.

The rearrangement links TRBV7-2 to TRBJ2-7; TRBD1 matches 10 bases. J was trimmed by 4 bases and V by 7 bases; bases with no gene match: 7. The CDR3 is 14 residues long. The germline V gene encodes CDR1 SGHTA and CDR2 FQGNSA. CDR3: CASKRQGAVYEQYF. For the CDR3, the DNA is TGTGCCAGCAAAAGACAGGGGGCAGTTTACGAGCAGTACTTC.

This clonotype was observed a few times. The chain is built from TRBV13 and TRBJ1-1; D possibly corresponds to TRBD1 (6 bases). The germline V gene encodes CDR1 PRHDT and CDR2 FYEKMQ (reference sequence). The V end was cut by 8 bases, the J end by 1 base, with 11 bases between. The CDR3 runs 13 residues. DNA of the CDR3: TGTGCCAGCTGGCTGACAGGGAACACTGAAGCTTTCTTT. Translation: CASWLTGNTEAFF. Combining the CDR3 with reference TRBV13 and TRBJ1-1 gives the whole variable domain AAGVIQSPRHLIKEKRETATLKCYPIPRHDTVYWYQQGPGQDPQFLISFYEKMQSDKGSIPDRFSAQQFSDYHSELNMSSLELGDSALYFCASWLTGNTEAFFGQGTRLTVV.

The chain links TRBV9 to TRBJ1-1, with a tentative D call TRBD1 (5 bases). Germline V gene data show CDR1 as SGDLS and CDR2 as YYNGEE. This CDR3 spans 15 amino acids. The ends were cut back, 1 base at V and 4 bases at J, with 14 bases in the middle. CDR3 in DNA: TGTGCCAGCAGCGTAAGGGGACTCACCGGCACTGAAGCTTTCTTT. Encoded protein: CASSVRGLTGTEAFF.

The chain joins TRBV14 to TRBJ1-6; no firm D call. The V end lost 1 base, the J end lost 0 bases, and 10 bases lay between the germline ends. CDR3 length: 17 residues. Germline-derived CDR1 and CDR2 are SGHDN and FVKESK. In nucleotides, the CDR3 is TGTGCCAGCAGCCAAGTTGTCCGGAGCTCCTATAATTCACCCCTCCACTTT. Translated: CASSQVVRSSYNSPLHF.

This clonotype has more than one count but fewer than ten. The chain joins TRBV12-3 or TRBV12-4 to TRBJ1-2; 7 nucleotides match TRBD1. The CDR3 runs to 13 residues. The V segment lost 10 bases and the J segment 4 bases; nucleotides outside the gene matches: 9. The DNA for the CDR3 is TGTGCCACCCAACAGGGGTTAGGCTATGGCTACACCTTC. Its translation is CATQQGLGYGYTF.

This CDR3 reads CASRLTWNSPLHF. CDR3 nucleotides: TGTGCCAGCAGACTTACGTGGAATTCACCCCTCCACTTT. This chain uses TRBV27 with TRBJ1-6; unclear D gene. CDR1 and CDR2 from the germline V gene are MNHEY and SMNVEV (reference sequence). V lost 6 bases and J lost 7, with 10 bases in between. The CDR3 loop spans 13 amino acids.

This clonotype has just a few counts. This chain links TRBV12-3 or TRBV12-4 with TRBJ2-1; 9 bases align to TRBD2. The V gene end was trimmed by 0 bases and the J gene end by 15 bases; junction bases not matched to a gene: 6. The CDR3 has 13 amino acids. CDR3: CASSLAAGGTPFF. The CDR3 nucleotides are TGTGCCAGCAGTTTAGCAGCGGGGGGAACCCCGTTCTTC.

V gene TRBV6-5 combines with J gene TRBJ1-5; a possible D gene is TRBD1 (6 bases). Trimming removed 8 bases at V and 2 bases at J, with 10 bases between. This CDR3 comprises 13 residues. From germline, CDR1 is MNHEY and CDR2 SVGAGI. The CDR3 sequence: CASQAGGNQPQHF. The CDR3 DNA follows: TGTGCCAGCCAGGCAGGGGGCAATCAGCCCCAGCATTTT.